This T cell receptor beta chain was sequenced for a study of molecular identifiers for immune sequencing clone quantification. Whole-study context: Replicate experiments took RNA from approximately 22,000 or 94,000 naive CD8 cells, divided it five ways and sequenced four.

Study results and caveats: Clonotypes topping 20 RNA copies carried over 97% of effector molecules but under 1% of naive ones.

Making the bulk TCR libraries relied on previously described methods and listed TCR primers. TCRdb called the PCR reads again in MiXCR, with one record for every CDR3 protein. In the table there are around 470,000 distinct CDR3 sequences, about 25% of which are singletons. This CDR3 is 16 amino acids long. V was cut by 1 base and J by 0 bases, with 11 bases left in between. Germline V gene data show CDR1 as SGHAT and CDR2 as FQDESV (reference sequence). When naive CD8 T cells were sorted, they were gated as CD8+CD4-CCR7+CD45RA+. In regard to this clonotype: The antigen is unknown.

The TCR originated in a human donor in good health. Some libraries in this study had Jurkat cell RNA spiked in. The genes are TRBV11-1 and TRBJ2-3; D is uncertain. The sample consisted of naive CD8+ T cells from blood, with Jurkat cell RNA spiked in. Indicated subset: FACS-sorted CD8+CD4-CCR7+CD45RA+ naive T cells. The DNA of the CDR3 is TGTGCCAGCAGCTTAGTCGCGGAAGCTAGCACAGATACGCAGTATTTT. Translated: CASSLVAEASTDTQYF.